These T cell receptor beta chains were read from a single sample in a study of blood T cell repertoires in COVID-19. The data were produced by immunoSEQ multiplex PCR, yet TCRdb's version contains in-frame clones alone and is incomplete. The repertoire holds 200,000 to 250,000 clones, 82% seen once, with 3.6% in the top ten. What was sequenced was peripheral blood. These receptor sequences come from a woman older than 75 with acute or convalescent COVID-19. CDR3s include the opening cysteine and the closing phenylalanine or tryptophan. The D gene is left open where the match is weak. A row's size may be missing; if present it is once, few, many or a size class.

D gene	V gene	J gene	clone size	CDR3 protein	CDR3 DNA
TRBD1	TRBV19	TRBJ1-5	NA	CASSTVRGSQPQHF	TGTGCCAGTAGTACCGTCAGGGGGAGTCAGCCCCAGCATTTT
TRBD1	TRBV15	TRBJ1-1	once	CATSSPPGTVNTEAFF	TGTGCCACCAGCAGCCCCCCCGGGACAGTGAACACTGAAGCTTTCTTT
NA	TRBV19	TRBJ1-3	NA	CASSPSGRAGNTIYF	TGTGCCAGTAGTCCTTCCGGCAGGGCTGGAAACACCATATATTTT
TRBD1	TRBV5-5	TRBJ1-4	NA	CASSLVPGQGNEKLFF	TGTGCCAGCAGCTTGGTCCCGGGACAGGGAAATGAAAAACTGTTTTTT
TRBD1	TRBV5-1	TRBJ1-2	few	CASSLAGTGGEGYTF	TGCGCCAGCAGCTTGGCTGGGACAGGGGGAGAGGGCTACACCTTC
NA	TRBV7-9	TRBJ1-1	NA	CASGRADAWLEAFF	TGTGCCAGCGGGCGGGCCGACGCTTGGTTGGAAGCTTTCTTT
NA	TRBV15	TRBJ1-1	few	CATSTWGAEAFF	TGTGCCACCAGCACTTGGGGGGCTGAAGCTTTCTTT
NA	TRBV5-6	TRBJ2-2	NA	CASSLGQNTGELFF	TGTGCCAGCAGCCTGGGACAGAACACCGGGGAGCTGTTTTTT
TRBD1	TRBV19	TRBJ1-5	NA	CASSIQGARGNQPQHF	TGTGCCAGTAGTATACAGGGGGCCAGGGGCAATCAGCCCCAGCATTTT
NA	TRBV5-4	TRBJ2-3	few	CASSFPTSTDTQYF	TGTGCCAGCAGCTTTCCGACTAGCACAGATACGCAGTATTTT
NA	TRBV7-9	TRBJ2-5	NA	CASSHLTRETQYF	TGTGCCAGCAGCCACCTCACGCGGGAGACCCAGTACTTC
NA	TRBV4-3	TRBJ1-1	NA	CASSQDIGRYTEAFF	TGCGCCAGCAGCCAAGATATTGGCCGATACACTGAAGCTTTCTTT
NA	TRBV5-4	TRBJ1-2	NA	CASSLATSGGYTF	TGTGCCAGCAGCTTGGCGACTAGTGGTGGCTACACCTTC
NA	TRBV2	TRBJ1-1	NA	CASAGRRFGTEAFF	TGTGCCAGCGCCGGTCGTCGGTTCGGCACTGAAGCTTTCTTT